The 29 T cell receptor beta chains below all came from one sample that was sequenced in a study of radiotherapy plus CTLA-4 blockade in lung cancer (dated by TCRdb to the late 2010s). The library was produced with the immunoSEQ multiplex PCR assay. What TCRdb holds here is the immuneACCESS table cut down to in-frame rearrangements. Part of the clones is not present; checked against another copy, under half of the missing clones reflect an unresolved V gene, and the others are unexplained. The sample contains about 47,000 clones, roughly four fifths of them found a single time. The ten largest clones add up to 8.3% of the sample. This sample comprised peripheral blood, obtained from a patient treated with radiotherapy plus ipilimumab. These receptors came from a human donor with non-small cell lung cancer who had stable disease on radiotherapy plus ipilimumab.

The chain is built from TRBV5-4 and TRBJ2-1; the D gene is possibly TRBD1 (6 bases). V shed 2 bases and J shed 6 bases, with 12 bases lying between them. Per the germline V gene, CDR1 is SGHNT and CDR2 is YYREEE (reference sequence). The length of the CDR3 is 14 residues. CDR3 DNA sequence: TGTGCCAGCAGCTTCCTCGGACAGTTCAATGAGCAGTTCTTC. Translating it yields CASSFLGQFNEQFF.

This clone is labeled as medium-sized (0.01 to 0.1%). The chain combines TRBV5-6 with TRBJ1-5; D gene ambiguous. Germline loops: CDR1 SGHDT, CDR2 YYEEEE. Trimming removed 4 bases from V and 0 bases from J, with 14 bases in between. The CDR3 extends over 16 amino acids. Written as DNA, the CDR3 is TGTGCCAGCAGCAGTGGCTACAAAGATAGCAATCAGCCCCAGCATTTT. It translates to CASSSGYKDSNQPQHF.

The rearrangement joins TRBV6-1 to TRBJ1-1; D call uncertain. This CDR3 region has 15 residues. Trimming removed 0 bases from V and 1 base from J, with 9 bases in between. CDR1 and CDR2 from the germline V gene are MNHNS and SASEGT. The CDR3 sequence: CASSEAPFTNTEAFF. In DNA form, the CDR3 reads TGTGCCAGCAGTGAAGCCCCCTTCACGAACACTGAAGCTTTCTTT.

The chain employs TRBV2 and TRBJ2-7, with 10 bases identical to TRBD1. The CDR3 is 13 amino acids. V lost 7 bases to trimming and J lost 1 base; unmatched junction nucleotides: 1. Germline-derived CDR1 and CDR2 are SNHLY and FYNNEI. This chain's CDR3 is CASKGQGSYEQYV. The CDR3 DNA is TGTGCCAGCAAGGGACAGGGGTCCTACGAGCAGTACGTC.

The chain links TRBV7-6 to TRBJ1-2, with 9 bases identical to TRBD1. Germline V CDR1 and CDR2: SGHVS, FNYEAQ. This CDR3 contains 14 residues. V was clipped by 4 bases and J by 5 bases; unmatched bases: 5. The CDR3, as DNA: TGTGCCAGCAGCTCAGACGACAGGGGGTATGGCTACACCTTC. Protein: CASSSDDRGYGYTF.

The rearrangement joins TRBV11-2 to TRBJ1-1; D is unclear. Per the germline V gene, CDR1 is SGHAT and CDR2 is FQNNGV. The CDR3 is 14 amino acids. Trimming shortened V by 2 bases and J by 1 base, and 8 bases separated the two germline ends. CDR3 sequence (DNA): TGTGCCAGCAGCTTAAGACACCCGAACACTGAAGCTTTCTTT. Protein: CASSLRHPNTEAFF.

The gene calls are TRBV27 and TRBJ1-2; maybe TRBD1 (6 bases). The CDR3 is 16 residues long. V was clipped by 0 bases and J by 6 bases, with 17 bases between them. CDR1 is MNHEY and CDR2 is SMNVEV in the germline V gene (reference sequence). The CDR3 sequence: CASSLSQGRSENGYTF. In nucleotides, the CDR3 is TGTGCCAGCAGTTTATCACAGGGCCGGTCGGAGAATGGCTACACCTTC.

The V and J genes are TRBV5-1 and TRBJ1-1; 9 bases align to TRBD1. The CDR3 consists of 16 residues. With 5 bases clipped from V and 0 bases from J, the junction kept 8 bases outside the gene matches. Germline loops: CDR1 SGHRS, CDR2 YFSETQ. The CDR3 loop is CASRESRTGVNTEAFF. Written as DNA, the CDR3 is TGCGCCAGCAGAGAAAGTCGGACAGGGGTGAACACTGAAGCTTTCTTT.

The CDR3 is CASSSGTGYNSPLHF. CDR3 bases: TGTGCCAGCAGTTCCGGGACAGGGTATAATTCACCCCTCCACTTT. The chain combines TRBV27 with TRBJ1-6; 9 bases line up with TRBD1. The germline V gene encodes CDR1 MNHEY and CDR2 SMNVEV (reference sequence). The length of the CDR3 is 15 residues. J was trimmed by 4 bases and V by 4 bases; bases with no gene match: 2.

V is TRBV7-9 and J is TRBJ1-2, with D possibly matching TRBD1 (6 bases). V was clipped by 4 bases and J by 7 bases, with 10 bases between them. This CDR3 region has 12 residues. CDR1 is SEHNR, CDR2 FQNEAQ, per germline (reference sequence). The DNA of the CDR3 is TGTGCCAGCAGCTCGAGCAGGGGTGGCTACACCTTC. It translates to CASSSSRGGYTF.

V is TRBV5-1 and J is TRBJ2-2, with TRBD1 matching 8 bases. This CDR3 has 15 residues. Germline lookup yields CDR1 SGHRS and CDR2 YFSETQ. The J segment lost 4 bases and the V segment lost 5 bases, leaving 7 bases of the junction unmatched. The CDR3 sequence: CASRVDRASTGELFF. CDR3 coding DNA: TGCGCCAGCAGGGTGGACAGGGCGTCCACCGGGGAGCTGTTTTTT.

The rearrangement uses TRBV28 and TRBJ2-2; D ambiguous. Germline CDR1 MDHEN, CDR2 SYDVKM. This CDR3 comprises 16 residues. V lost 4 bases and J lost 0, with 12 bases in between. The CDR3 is CASSSPAFTNTGELFF. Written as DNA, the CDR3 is TGTGCCAGCAGTTCCCCGGCCTTTACGAACACCGGGGAGCTGTTTTTT.

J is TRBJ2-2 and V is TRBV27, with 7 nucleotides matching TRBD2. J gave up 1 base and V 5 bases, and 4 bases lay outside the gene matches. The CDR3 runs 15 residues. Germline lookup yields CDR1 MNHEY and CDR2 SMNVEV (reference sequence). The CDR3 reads CASSSGTLNTGELFF. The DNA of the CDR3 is TGTGCCAGCAGTAGCGGGACCTTGAACACCGGGGAGCTGTTTTTT.

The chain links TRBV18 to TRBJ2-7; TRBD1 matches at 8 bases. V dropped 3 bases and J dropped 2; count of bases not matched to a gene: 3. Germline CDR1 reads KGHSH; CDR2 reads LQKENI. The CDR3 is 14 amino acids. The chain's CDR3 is CASSPDRVTYEQYF. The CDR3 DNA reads TGTGCCAGCTCACCGGACAGGGTCACCTACGAGCAGTACTTC.

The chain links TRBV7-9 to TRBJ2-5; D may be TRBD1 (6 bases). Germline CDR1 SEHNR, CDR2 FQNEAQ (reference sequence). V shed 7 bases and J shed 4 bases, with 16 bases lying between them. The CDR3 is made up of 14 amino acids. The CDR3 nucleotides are TGTGCCAGCACCTCCGGGGTCAGGGGAGAGACCCAGTACTTC. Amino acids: CASTSGVRGETQYF.

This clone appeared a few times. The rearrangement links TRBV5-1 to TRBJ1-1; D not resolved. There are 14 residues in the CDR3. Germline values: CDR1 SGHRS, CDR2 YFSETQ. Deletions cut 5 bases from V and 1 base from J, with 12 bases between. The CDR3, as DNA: TGCGCCAGCAGAAAACTATCGAGGAACACTGAAGCTTTCTTT. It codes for CASRKLSRNTEAFF.

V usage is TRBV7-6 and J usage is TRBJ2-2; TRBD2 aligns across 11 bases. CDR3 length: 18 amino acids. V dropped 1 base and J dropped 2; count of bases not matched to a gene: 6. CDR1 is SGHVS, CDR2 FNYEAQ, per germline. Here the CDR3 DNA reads TGTGCCAGCAGCTTAGTGCTAGCGGGGGGCGGCAACACCGGGGAGCTGTTTTTT. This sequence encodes CASSLVLAGGGNTGELFF.

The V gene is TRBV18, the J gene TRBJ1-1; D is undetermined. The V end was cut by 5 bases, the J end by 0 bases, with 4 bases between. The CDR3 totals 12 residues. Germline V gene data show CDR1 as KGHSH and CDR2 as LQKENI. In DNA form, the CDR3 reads TGTGCCAGCTCAACGGTGAACACTGAAGCTTTCTTT. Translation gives CASSTVNTEAFF.

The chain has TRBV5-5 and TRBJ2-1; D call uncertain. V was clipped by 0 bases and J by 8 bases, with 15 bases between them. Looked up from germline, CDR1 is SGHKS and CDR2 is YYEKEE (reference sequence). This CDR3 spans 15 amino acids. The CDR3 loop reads CASSLVGPPGDEQFF. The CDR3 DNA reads TGTGCCAGCAGCTTGGTAGGGCCCCCCGGCGATGAGCAGTTCTTC.

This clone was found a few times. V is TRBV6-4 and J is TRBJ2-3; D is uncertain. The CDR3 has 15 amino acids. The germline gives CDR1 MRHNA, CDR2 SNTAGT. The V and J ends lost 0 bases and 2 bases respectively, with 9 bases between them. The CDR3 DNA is TGTGCCAGCAGTGACTCCGGCGGATACACAGATACGCAGTATTTT. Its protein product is CASSDSGGYTDTQYF.

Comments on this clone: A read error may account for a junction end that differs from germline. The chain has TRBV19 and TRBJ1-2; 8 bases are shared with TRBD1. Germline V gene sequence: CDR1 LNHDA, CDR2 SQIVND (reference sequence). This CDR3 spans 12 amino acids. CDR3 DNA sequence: TGTGCCAGTAGTCCGGACAGGGTATTAAGTTTCTTC. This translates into CASSPDRVLSFF.

As DNA, the CDR3 is TGTGCCAGCTCACGACTGGGGGGACTGAACACTGAAGCTTTCTTT. Translating gives CASSRLGGLNTEAFF. The rearrangement joins TRBV18 to TRBJ1-1; possible D gene TRBD1, 5 bases. Looked up from germline, CDR1 is KGHSH and CDR2 is LQKENI. The germline V and J ends were trimmed by 4 bases and 0 bases, with 12 bases remaining between them. CDR3 size: 15 residues.

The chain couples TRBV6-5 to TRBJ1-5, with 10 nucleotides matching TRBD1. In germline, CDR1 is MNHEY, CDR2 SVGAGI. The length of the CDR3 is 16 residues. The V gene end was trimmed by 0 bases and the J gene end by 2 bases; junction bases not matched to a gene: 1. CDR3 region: CASSYSGQGGNQPQHF. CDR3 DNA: TGTGCCAGCAGTTACTCTGGACAGGGGGGCAATCAGCCCCAGCATTTT.

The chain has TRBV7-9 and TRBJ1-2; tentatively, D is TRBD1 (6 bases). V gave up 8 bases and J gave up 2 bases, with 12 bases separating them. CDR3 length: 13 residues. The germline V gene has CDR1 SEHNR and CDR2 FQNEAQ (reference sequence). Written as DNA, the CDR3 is TGTGCCAGCGAGGGGGGTGGAAACTATGGCTACACCTTC. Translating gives CASEGGGNYGYTF.

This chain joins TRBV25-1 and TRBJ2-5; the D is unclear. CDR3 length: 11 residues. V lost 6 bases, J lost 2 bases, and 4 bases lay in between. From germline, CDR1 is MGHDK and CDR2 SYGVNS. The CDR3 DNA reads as TGTGCCAGCAGACGGCAAGAGACCCAGTACTTC. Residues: CASRRQETQYF. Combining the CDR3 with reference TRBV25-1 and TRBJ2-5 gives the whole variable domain EADIYQTPRYLVIGTGKKITLECSQTMGHDKMYWYQQDPGMELHLIHYSYGVNSTEKGDLSSESTVSRIRTEHFPLTLESARPSHTSQYLCASRRQETQYFGPGTRLLVL.

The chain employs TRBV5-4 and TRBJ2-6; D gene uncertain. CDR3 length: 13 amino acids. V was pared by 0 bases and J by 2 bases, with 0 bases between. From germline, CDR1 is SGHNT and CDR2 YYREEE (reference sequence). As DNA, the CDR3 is TGTGCCAGCAGCTTGGCTGGGGCCAACGTCCTGACTTTC. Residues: CASSLAGANVLTF.

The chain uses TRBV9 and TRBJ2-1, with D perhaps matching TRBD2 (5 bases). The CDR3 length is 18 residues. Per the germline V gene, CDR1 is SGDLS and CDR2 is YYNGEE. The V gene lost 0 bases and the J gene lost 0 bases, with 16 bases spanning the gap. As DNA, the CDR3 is TGTGCCAGCAGCGTAGACCCAAATCCGGGGATCTCCTACAATGAGCAGTTCTTC. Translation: CASSVDPNPGISYNEQFF.

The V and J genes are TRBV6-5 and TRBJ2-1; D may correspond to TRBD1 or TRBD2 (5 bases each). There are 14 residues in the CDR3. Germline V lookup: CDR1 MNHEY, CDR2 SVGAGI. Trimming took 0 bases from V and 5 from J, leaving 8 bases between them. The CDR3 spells CASSYSGTNNEQFF. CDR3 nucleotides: TGTGCCAGCAGTTACTCAGGGACCAACAATGAGCAGTTCTTC.

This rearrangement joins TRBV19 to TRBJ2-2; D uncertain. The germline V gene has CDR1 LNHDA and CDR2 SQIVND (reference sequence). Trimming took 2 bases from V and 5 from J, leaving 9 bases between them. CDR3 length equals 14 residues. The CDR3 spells CASSIKAVTGELFF. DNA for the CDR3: TGTGCCAGTAGTATAAAGGCCGTAACCGGGGAGCTGTTTTTT. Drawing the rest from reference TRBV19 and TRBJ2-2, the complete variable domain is DGGITQSPKYLFRKEGQNVTLSCEQNLNHDAMYWYRQDPGQGLRLIYYSQIVNDFQKGDIAEGYSVSREKKESFPLTVTSAQKNPTAFYLCASSIKAVTGELFFGEGSRLTVL.